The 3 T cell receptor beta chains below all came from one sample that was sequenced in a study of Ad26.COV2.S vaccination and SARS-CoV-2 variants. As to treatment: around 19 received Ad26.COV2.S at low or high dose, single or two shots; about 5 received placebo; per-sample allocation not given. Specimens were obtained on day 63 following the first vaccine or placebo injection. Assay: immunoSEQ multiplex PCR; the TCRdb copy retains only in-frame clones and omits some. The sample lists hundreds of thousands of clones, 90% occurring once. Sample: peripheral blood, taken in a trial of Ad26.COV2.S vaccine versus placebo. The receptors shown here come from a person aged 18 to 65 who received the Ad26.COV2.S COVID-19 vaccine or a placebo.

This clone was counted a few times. The CDR3 DNA sequence: TGTGCCAGTTTACTAGCGGAGATCTACGAGCAGTACTTC. Its translation: CASLLAEIYEQYF. The chain employs TRBV6-5 and TRBJ2-7, with 8 bases that match TRBD2. This CDR3 has 13 amino acids. CDR1 is MNHEY and CDR2 is SVGAGI in the germline V gene. J was trimmed by 3 bases and V by 9 bases; bases with no gene match: 7.

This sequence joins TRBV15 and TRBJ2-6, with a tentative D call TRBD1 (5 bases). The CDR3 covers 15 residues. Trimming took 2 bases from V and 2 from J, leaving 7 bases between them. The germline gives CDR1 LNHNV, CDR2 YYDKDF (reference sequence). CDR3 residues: CATSRSGTGANVLTF. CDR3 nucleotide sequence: TGTGCCACCAGCAGATCAGGGACTGGGGCCAACGTCCTGACTTTC.

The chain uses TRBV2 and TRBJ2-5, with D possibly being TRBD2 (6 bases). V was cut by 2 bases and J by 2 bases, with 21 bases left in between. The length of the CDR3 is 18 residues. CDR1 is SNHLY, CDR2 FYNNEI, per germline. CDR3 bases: TGTGCCAGCAGTGAATTCGGGAGTGCGAATCCGGGTCAAGAGACCCAGTACTTC. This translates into CASSEFGSANPGQETQYF. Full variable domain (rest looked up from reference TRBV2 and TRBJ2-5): EPEVTQTPSHQVTQMGQEVILRCVPISNHLYFYWYRQILGQKVEFLVSFYNNEISEKSEIFDDQFSVERPDGSNFTLKIRSTKLEDSAMYFCASSEFGSANPGQETQYFGPGTRLLVL.